The 17 T cell receptor beta chains listed next were all sequenced from one sample in a study of T cell responses to AZD1222 COVID-19 vaccine. Measured with immunoSEQ multiplex PCR; TCRdb has only the in-frame clones, and not every one. The data hold about 130,000 clones, with more than 85% observed a single time. Sequencing used peripheral blood, obtained on day 0 of AZD1222 vaccination. Source of these receptors: an adult in good health.

This rearrangement joins TRBV19 to TRBJ2-7, with TRBD1 as a possible D gene (5 bases). Trimming stripped 5 bases from V and 3 bases from J, with 11 bases between. The length of the CDR3 is 13 residues. Looked up from germline, CDR1 is LNHDA and CDR2 is SQIVND (reference sequence). The CDR3 region is CASSVETDYEQYF. CDR3 DNA: TGTGCCAGTAGTGTTGAGACAGACTACGAGCAGTACTTC. Variable domain in full (rest from reference TRBV19 and TRBJ2-7): DGGITQSPKYLFRKEGQNVTLSCEQNLNHDAMYWYRQDPGQGLRLIYYSQIVNDFQKGDIAEGYSVSREKKESFPLTVTSAQKNPTAFYLCASSVETDYEQYFGPGTRLTVT.

The V and J genes are TRBV19 and TRBJ2-4, with 11 bases lining up with TRBD2. This CDR3 region has 18 residues. Germline loops: CDR1 LNHDA, CDR2 SQIVND (reference sequence). V lost 1 base and J lost 2; bases outside the gene matches: 7. For the CDR3, the DNA is TGTGCCAGTAGTATAGTGTTAGCGGGAGGGTATACCAAAAACATTCAGTACTTC. Translation: CASSIVLAGGYTKNIQYF. Drawing the rest from reference TRBV19 and TRBJ2-4, the complete variable domain is DGGITQSPKYLFRKEGQNVTLSCEQNLNHDAMYWYRQDPGQGLRLIYYSQIVNDFQKGDIAEGYSVSREKKESFPLTVTSAQKNPTAFYLCASSIVLAGGYTKNIQYFGAGTRLSVL.

J is TRBJ1-2 and V is TRBV11-2; D is undetermined. Trimming removed 4 bases at V and 8 bases at J, with 14 bases between. The germline V gene encodes CDR1 SGHAT and CDR2 FQNNGV. The CDR3 is made up of 13 amino acids. DNA of the CDR3: TGTGCCAGCAGCTCCCCGGCGAGTTGGGGCTACACCTTC. It codes for CASSSPASWGYTF.

The chain couples TRBV3-1 (or the pseudogene TRBV3-2) to TRBJ2-7, with D possibly being TRBD1 or TRBD2 (5 bases each). The V gene's germline CDR1 is LGHDT and CDR2 YNNKEL (reference sequence). This CDR3 has 13 residues. V dropped 4 bases and J dropped 7 bases, with 14 bases sitting between them. The CDR3 here is CASSPREKGEQYF. The CDR3 nucleotides read TGTGCCAGCAGCCCGAGGGAGAAGGGGGAGCAGTACTTC.

This clone was found once. This chain joins TRBV15 and TRBJ1-6, with unresolved D. This CDR3 region has 13 residues. Germline V gives CDR1 LNHNV, CDR2 YYDKDF (reference sequence). The V end was cut by 3 bases, the J end by 7 bases, with 7 bases between. The CDR3, as DNA: TGTGCCACCAGCAGTGGGTACAATTCACCCCTCCACTTT. It specifies CATSSGYNSPLHF.

This clone was detected once. The chain joins TRBV4-3 to TRBJ2-3; either TRBD1 or TRBD2 may fit D (5 bases each). The CDR3 has 16 amino acids. Trimming pared 4 bases from V and 4 bases from J, leaving 18 bases between. Germline CDR1 and CDR2: LGHNA and YSLEER. The CDR3 nucleotides are TGCGCCAGCAGCCCTTCTGGGGGAGATGGCGCAGATACGCAGTATTTT. Protein sequence: CASSPSGGDGADTQYF.

The genes are TRBV9 and TRBJ1-1; 7 bases map to TRBD1. CDR1 SGDLS and CDR2 YYNGEE come from the germline V gene. The CDR3 length is 16 residues. V was clipped by 4 bases and J by 3 bases; unmatched bases: 12. The CDR3 DNA reads as TGTGCCAGCAGCAGCCACCCGACAGGGTTGGACACTGAAGCTTTCTTT. It encodes CASSSHPTGLDTEAFF.

The chain combines TRBV30 with TRBJ2-3, with D tentatively TRBD2 (6 bases). Germline V gene lookup returns CDR1 GTSNPN and CDR2 SVGIG (reference sequence). Between the trimmed V and J ends, which lost 5 bases and 5 bases, there was a span of 11 bases. There are 12 residues in the CDR3. CDR3 sequence reads: CAWVLGGDTQYF. CDR3 coding DNA: TGTGCCTGGGTACTGGGGGGAGATACGCAGTATTTT.

This clone turned up a few times. The chain has TRBV28 and TRBJ1-2; D perhaps matches TRBD1 (5 bases). Per germline, CDR1 MDHEN and CDR2 SYDVKM. The V gene lost 8 bases and the J gene lost 4 bases, with 23 bases spanning the gap. The length of the CDR3 is 16 residues. The CDR3 protein is CASSIGGLQGGYGYTF. CDR3 coding DNA: TGTGCCAGCTCGATTGGAGGGCTCCAGGGCGGCTATGGCTACACCTTC.

The rearrangement links TRBV7-2 to TRBJ2-7; TRBD2 matches 15 bases. The CDR3 runs 15 residues. CDR1 is SGHTA, CDR2 FQGNSA, per germline. V lost 6 bases and J lost 7; bases outside the gene matches: 7. The CDR3 spells CASRQGLAGGREQYF. DNA for the CDR3: TGTGCCAGCAGACAAGGACTAGCGGGGGGGCGAGAGCAGTACTTC.

This clone is a singleton in its sample. The rearrangement uses TRBV7-2 and TRBJ1-6, with a tentative D call TRBD1 (5 bases). The CDR3 consists of 13 residues. Looked up from germline, CDR1 is SGHTA and CDR2 is FQGNSA. The germline V and J ends were trimmed by 8 bases and 10 bases, with 15 bases remaining between them. The CDR3 spells CASWRGSGSPLHF. The DNA for the CDR3 is TGTGCCAGCTGGAGGGGTTCGGGATCACCCCTCCACTTT.

This sequence joins TRBV18 and TRBJ1-2; weak D call: TRBD1 (5 bases). CDR1 and CDR2 from the germline V gene are KGHSH and LQKENI. The CDR3 consists of 16 residues. V lost 3 bases and J 1 base, leaving 15 bases between the germline ends. The DNA for the CDR3 is TGTGCCAGCTCACCGGGCTCCGGGGCCCATAACTATGGCTACACCTTC. Residues: CASSPGSGAHNYGYTF.

A single count supports this clone. V gene TRBV27 combines with J gene TRBJ2-2; 12 nucleotides agree with TRBD2. J gave up 3 bases and V 4 bases, and 3 bases lay outside the gene matches. Germline values: CDR1 MNHEY, CDR2 SMNVEV (reference sequence). CDR3 length: 16 amino acids. The CDR3 sequence is CASSSGLAGYTGELFF. The CDR3 DNA is TGTGCCAGCAGTTCAGGACTAGCGGGGTACACCGGGGAGCTGTTTTTT.

This rearrangement joins TRBV5-8 to TRBJ1-1; unclear D gene. The germline V and J ends were trimmed by 7 bases and 1 base, with 14 bases remaining between them. CDR3 size: 14 residues. Germline loops: CDR1 SGHTS, CDR2 YDEGEE. This CDR3 reads CASREWRRNTEAFF. As DNA, the CDR3 is TGTGCCAGCCGTGAGTGGCGGCGGAACACTGAAGCTTTCTTT.

The chain couples TRBV28 to TRBJ2-1; D is perhaps TRBD2 (5 bases). Germline CDR1 and CDR2: MDHEN and SYDVKM. The CDR3 extends over 15 amino acids. The V end lost 7 bases, the J end lost 6 bases, and 19 bases lay between the germline ends. As DNA, the CDR3 is TGTGCCAGCACCGAGGCCCGGACTGGATCCAATGAGCAGTTCTTC. Protein product: CASTEARTGSNEQFF.

In its sample, this clone was seen once. The rearrangement links TRBV30 to TRBJ1-2; 7 nucleotides align to TRBD1. Unmatched junction bases numbered 12, after V lost 0 bases and J lost 5 bases. Germline-derived CDR1 and CDR2 are GTSNPN and SVGIG (reference sequence). The CDR3 is 16 amino acids. The CDR3 sequence: CAWSVFGTDELYGYTF. The CDR3 DNA is TGTGCCTGGAGTGTTTTCGGGACAGACGAACTATATGGCTACACCTTC.

A few counts support this clone. This chain joins TRBV23-1 and TRBJ2-2; perhaps TRBD1 as D (5 bases). Being an ORF, TRBV23-1 has a function that is uncertain. Trimming shortened V by 0 bases and J by 5 bases, and 13 bases separated the two germline ends. There are 16 residues in the CDR3. The CDR3 spells CASSQSGSAGTGELFF. The CDR3 coding sequence is TGCGCCAGCAGTCAATCGGGCTCCGCAGGGACCGGGGAGCTGTTTTTT.